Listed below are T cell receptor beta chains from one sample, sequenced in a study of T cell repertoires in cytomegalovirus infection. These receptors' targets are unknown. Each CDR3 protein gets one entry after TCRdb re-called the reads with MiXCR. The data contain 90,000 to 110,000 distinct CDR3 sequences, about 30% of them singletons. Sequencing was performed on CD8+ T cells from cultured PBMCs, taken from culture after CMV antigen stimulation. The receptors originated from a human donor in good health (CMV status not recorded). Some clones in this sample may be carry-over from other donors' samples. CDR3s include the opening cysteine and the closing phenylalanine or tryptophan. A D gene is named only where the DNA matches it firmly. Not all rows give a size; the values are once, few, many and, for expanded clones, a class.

CDR3: CASSQVAGDQPQHF
DNA: TGCGCCAGCAGCCAAGTGGCGGGAGATCAGCCCCAGCATTTT
D: .
J: TRBJ1-5
size: many
V: TRBV4-1

CDR3: CASNPGALGGIYGYTF
DNA: TGTGCCAGCAACCCAGGGGCCCTAGGGGGCATATATGGCTACACCTTC
D: TRBD1
J: TRBJ1-2
size: many
V: TRBV7-2

CDR3: CASSLGQGSNQPQHF
DNA: TGTGCCAGCAGCTTAGGACAGGGATCCAATCAGCCCCAGCATTTT
D: TRBD1
J: TRBJ1-5
size: many
V: TRBV7-4

CDR3: CSARDPGTRYGYTF
DNA: TGCAGTGCTAGAGACCCCGGGACAAGATATGGCTACACCTTC
D: .
J: TRBJ1-2
size: few
V: TRBV20-1

CDR3: CASSLASGGDSPLHF
DNA: TGTGCCAGCAGTTTAGCGTCGGGGGGCGATTCACCCCTCCACTTT
D: .
J: TRBJ1-6
size: .
V: TRBV2

CDR3: CASSLGGASNQPQHF
DNA: TGTGCCAGCAGCCTAGGTGGGGCAAGCAATCAGCCCCAGCATTTT
D: .
J: TRBJ1-5
size: .
V: TRBV12-3/TRBV12-4

CDR3: CASSPGAGGLGYTF
DNA: TGTGCCAGCAGCCCGGGGGCAGGGGGCCTTGGCTACACCTTC
D: TRBD1
J: TRBJ1-2
size: many
V: TRBV7-2

CDR3: CASRPQTVEQFF
DNA: TGTGCCAGCAGACCCCAGACAGTTGAGCAGTTCTTC
D: .
J: TRBJ2-1
size: .
V: TRBV7-9

CDR3: CASSIDLSLGTKYGYTF
DNA: TGTGCCAGTAGTATAGATCTCTCGCTTGGGACAAAGTATGGCTACACCTTC
D: .
J: TRBJ1-2
size: .
V: TRBV19

CDR3: CASGETNPHNEQFF
DNA: TGTGCCAGCGGGGAGACTAACCCTCACAATGAGCAGTTCTTC
D: .
J: TRBJ2-1
size: few
V: TRBV7-9

CDR3: CASSLVGRADYEQYF
DNA: TGTGCCAGCAGCTTAGTGGGGAGAGCAGACTACGAGCAGTACTTC
D: .
J: TRBJ2-7
size: many
V: TRBV7-6

CDR3: CASSYSLAGANIQYF
DNA: TGTGCCAGCAGTTACTCGCTAGCGGGGGCCAACATTCAGTACTTC
D: TRBD2
J: TRBJ2-4
size: .
V: TRBV6-2/TRBV6-3

CDR3: CASSRGTLNTEAFF
DNA: TGCGCCAGCAGCCGCGGGACACTGAACACTGAAGCTTTCTTT
D: .
J: TRBJ1-1
size: .
V: TRBV4-1

CDR3: CASSQEPGQGVSYEQYF
DNA: TGCGCCAGCAGCCAAGAACCCGGACAGGGTGTAAGCTACGAGCAGTACTTC
D: TRBD1
J: TRBJ2-7
size: few
V: TRBV4-1

CDR3: CSVEKGPTGSEQYF
DNA: TGCAGCGTTGAAAAAGGACCTACAGGGTCGGAGCAGTACTTC
D: .
J: TRBJ2-7
size: .
V: TRBV29-1

CDR3: CSARPPGAYEQYF
DNA: TGCAGTGCTAGACCTCCCGGGGCCTACGAGCAGTACTTC
D: .
J: TRBJ2-7
size: few
V: TRBV20-1

CDR3: CASSPWEGWSTDTQYF
DNA: TGTGCCAGCAGCCCCTGGGAGGGTTGGAGCACAGATACGCAGTATTTT
D: TRBD2
J: TRBJ2-3
size: few
V: TRBV9

CDR3: CSAYLGLAGDRTDTQYF
DNA: TGCAGTGCTTATTTAGGACTAGCGGGGGACCGCACAGATACGCAGTATTTT
D: TRBD2
J: TRBJ2-3
size: few
V: TRBV20-1

CDR3: CASIPPAVEGGTSLSNEQFF
DNA: TGTGCCAGCATCCCACCGGCGGTAGAGGGGGGGACTTCGTTGAGCAATGAGCAGTTCTTC
D: .
J: TRBJ2-1
size: many
V: TRBV7-9

CDR3: CAISLAGPTDTQYF
DNA: TGTGCCATCAGTCTAGCGGGACCCACAGATACGCAGTATTTT
D: TRBD2
J: TRBJ2-3
size: .
V: TRBV10-3

CDR3: CASSHDLEEKLFF
DNA: TGTGCCAGCAGCCACGACCTCGAAGAAAAACTGTTTTTT
D: .
J: TRBJ1-4
size: .
V: TRBV7-9

CDR3: CASSRDGNTEAFF
DNA: TGTGCCAGCAGTCGGGACGGAAACACTGAAGCTTTCTTT
D: .
J: TRBJ1-1
size: .
V: TRBV12-3/TRBV12-4

CDR3: CASSYSVQGGEQYF
DNA: TGTGCCAGCAGTTACTCGGTACAGGGAGGCGAGCAGTACTTC
D: .
J: TRBJ2-7
size: few
V: TRBV6-5

CDR3: CASSIIGSDEQFF
DNA: TGTGCCAGTAGTATAATAGGGTCGGATGAGCAGTTCTTC
D: .
J: TRBJ2-1
size: many
V: TRBV19

CDR3: CARPDIFRANVLAF
DNA: TGTGCCAGGCCCGACATTTTCCGGGCCAACGTCCTGGCTTTC
D: .
J: TRBJ2-6
size: .
V: TRBV28

CDR3: CASSLTPGYNEQFF
DNA: TGTGCCAGCAGCTTAACTCCAGGATACAATGAGCAGTTCTTC
D: .
J: TRBJ2-1
size: .
V: TRBV7-6

CDR3: CASSHLGETYEQYF
DNA: TGTGCCAGCTCACATTTGGGGGAAACCTACGAGCAGTACTTC
D: .
J: TRBJ2-7
size: few
V: TRBV5-5

CDR3: CASSLGGGYTEAFF
DNA: TGTGCCAGCAGTTTAGGGGGGGGGTATACTGAAGCTTTCTTT
D: .
J: TRBJ1-1
size: many
V: TRBV12-3/TRBV12-4

CDR3: CASSQDQQVFEQYF
DNA: TGCGCCAGCAGCCAGGACCAACAGGTATTTGAGCAGTACTTC
D: .
J: TRBJ2-7
size: .
V: TRBV4-1

CDR3: CASSMTPYEQYF
DNA: TGTGCCAGCAGTATGACACCCTACGAGCAGTACTTC
D: .
J: TRBJ2-7
size: .
V: TRBV6-1

CDR3: CASGLSGRGAFF
DNA: TGTGCTAGTGGTTTGTCGGGCCGGGGAGCTTTCTTT
D: .
J: TRBJ1-1
size: many
V: TRBV12-5

CDR3: CASSPTSNTEAFF
DNA: TGTGCCAGCAGTCCCACAAGTAACACTGAAGCTTTCTTT
D: .
J: TRBJ1-1
size: few
V: TRBV12-3/TRBV12-4

CDR3: CASSLSKETQYF
DNA: TGTGCCAGCAGTCTGTCCAAAGAGACCCAGTACTTC
D: .
J: TRBJ2-5
size: many
V: TRBV28

CDR3: CASSPRSRGGSYNEQFF
DNA: TGTGCCAGCAGTCCTCGTAGCAGGGGAGGCTCCTACAATGAGCAGTTCTTC
D: .
J: TRBJ2-1
size: .
V: TRBV28

CDR3: CASTHRLDGGQPQHF
DNA: TGTGCCAGCACCCATAGGTTAGATGGGGGTCAGCCCCAGCATTTT
D: .
J: TRBJ1-5
size: .
V: TRBV12-3/TRBV12-4